This T cell receptor beta chain stems from a study of T cell responses to AZD1222 COVID-19 vaccine. Germline V gene lookup returns CDR1 SGHDN and CDR2 FVKESK. Between the trimmed V and J ends, which lost 1 base and 7 bases, there was a span of 13 bases. CDR3 length: 14 residues. Repertoires were generated with immunoSEQ multiplex PCR, while TCRdb's copy carries only in-frame clones and drops some. The data show about 140,000 clones, over 90% seen once. Whole-study results and caveats: White British donors predominated, females outnumbered males, and clonal diversity was possibly underestimated. With two AZD1222 doses given, Spike-specific TCR breadth and depth both rose.

Notes on this clone: Its antigen is unknown.

The source was peripheral blood, collected on day 0 of AZD1222 vaccination. This clonotype originated in an adult in good health. The chain carries TRBV14 and TRBJ2-5; a weak D match, TRBD2 (5 bases). The CDR3: CASSQVFSRGTQYF. The CDR3 DNA is TGTGCCAGCAGCCAAGTATTCTCCCGGGGGACCCAGTACTTC.